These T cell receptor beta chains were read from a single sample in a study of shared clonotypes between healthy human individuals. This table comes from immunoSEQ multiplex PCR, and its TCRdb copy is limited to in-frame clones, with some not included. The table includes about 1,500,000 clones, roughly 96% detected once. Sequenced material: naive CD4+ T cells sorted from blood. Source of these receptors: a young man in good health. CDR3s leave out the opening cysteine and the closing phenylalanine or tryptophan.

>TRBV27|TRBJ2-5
ASSLLRQAETQY
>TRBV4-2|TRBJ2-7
ASSLAPGVTYEQY
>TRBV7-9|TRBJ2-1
ASSPPPTSGGSYNEQF
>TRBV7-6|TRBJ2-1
ASSHPLGKYNEQF
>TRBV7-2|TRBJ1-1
ASSSPAYTEAF
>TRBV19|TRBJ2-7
ASSIRTGAYEQY
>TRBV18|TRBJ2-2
ASSWQREGLTGELF
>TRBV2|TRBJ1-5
ASRGLMGQPQH
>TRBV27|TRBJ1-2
ASSLGAGDPYGYT
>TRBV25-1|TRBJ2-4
AVLAKNIQY
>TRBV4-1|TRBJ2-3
ASSQGSPHTQY
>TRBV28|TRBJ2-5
ASSLAEATQY
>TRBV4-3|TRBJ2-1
ASSQGLAGGHNEQF
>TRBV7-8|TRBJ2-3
ASSFPDGLAGRNTDTQY
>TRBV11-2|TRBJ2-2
ASSLSDANTGELF
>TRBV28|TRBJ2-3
ASNRQDTQY
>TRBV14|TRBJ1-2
ASSLSGGSYGYT
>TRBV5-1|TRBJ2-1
ASSNTPQGNSYNEQF
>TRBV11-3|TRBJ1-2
ASRPDRRYGYT
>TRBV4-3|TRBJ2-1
ASSQSGLATYNEQF
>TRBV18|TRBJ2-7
ASSRGLAGGEQY
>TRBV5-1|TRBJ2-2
ASSLATGAPSGELF
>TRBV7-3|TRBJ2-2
ASSITGGGGELF
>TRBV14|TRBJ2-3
ASSQEYAGVTPDTQY
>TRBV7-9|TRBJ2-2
ASSLVSTGELF
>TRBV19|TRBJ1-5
ASSLDWNQPQH
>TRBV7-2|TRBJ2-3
ASSQIGDPDTQY
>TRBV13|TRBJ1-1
ASSRDRNTEAF
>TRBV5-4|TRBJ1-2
ASSDRGSYGYT
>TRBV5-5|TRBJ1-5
ASSAGQRGNQPQH
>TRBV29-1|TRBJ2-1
SVVIVVNEQF
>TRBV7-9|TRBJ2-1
ASERGAYNEQF
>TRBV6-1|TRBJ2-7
ASRRGAGSYEQY
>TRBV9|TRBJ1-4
ASSPHRVLDEKLF
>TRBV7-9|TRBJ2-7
ASSLGYPRDEQY
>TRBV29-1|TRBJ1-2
SVDGGLGGYT
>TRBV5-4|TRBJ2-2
ASSLDTGELF
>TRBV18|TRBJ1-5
ASSPASLGGRNQPQH
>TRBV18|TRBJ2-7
ASSPKYEQY
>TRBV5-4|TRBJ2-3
ASSLQGGGDKY
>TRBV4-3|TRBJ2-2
ASSQDLPGPGELF
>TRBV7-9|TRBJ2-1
ASSLATSPSSWNEQF
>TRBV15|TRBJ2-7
ATRRSGTTYEQY
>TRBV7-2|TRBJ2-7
ASSQGLAGLAYEQY
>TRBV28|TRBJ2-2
ASSLRFGELF
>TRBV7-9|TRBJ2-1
ASSQSGSSHNEQF
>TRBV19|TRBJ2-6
ASTRRPGANVLT
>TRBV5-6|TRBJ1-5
ASSLAGQGKRRQPQH
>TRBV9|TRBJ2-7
ASSVGLSYEQY